Below, 28 T cell receptor beta chains from the same sample are listed, as sequenced in a study of blood T cells in healthy people across ages. Then a second PCR, running roughly 7 to 11 cycles, was carried out with a sample-barcoded 5' primer and a J-beta primer mix. TCRdb used MiXCR to reprocess the 5' RACE reads, holding one entry per CDR3 protein. Of 750,000 or so distinct CDR3 sequences listed, about 25% are singletons. A further study also used this sample, focusing on T cells of mothers and their children.

Sequences were obtained from blood. Receptor source: a boy between 10 and 17 years old in good health.

This clonotype was observed a few times. The rearrangement links TRBV27 to TRBJ2-5; D remains ambiguous. The CDR3 has 12 residues. Germline CDR1 reads MNHEY; CDR2 reads SMNVEV (reference sequence). Trimming shortened V by 6 bases and J by 7 bases, and 12 bases separated the two germline ends. CDR3 sequence reads: CASRGSGGTQYF. The CDR3 DNA follows: TGTGCCAGCAGAGGTTCTGGCGGGACCCAGTACTTC.

This chain uses TRBV4-1 with TRBJ2-5; 10 bases map to TRBD1. The germline gives CDR1 MGHRA, CDR2 YSYEKL. Trimming removed 4 bases from V and 4 bases from J; junction bases left unmatched: 9. The CDR3 length is 16 residues. For the CDR3, the DNA is TGCGCCAGCAGCCGCATACCCGGGACAGGGGCAGAGACCCAGTACTTC. Its translation is CASSRIPGTGAETQYF.

The J gene is TRBJ1-4, the V gene TRBV7-9, with D maybe TRBD1 (5 bases). CDR1 SEHNR and CDR2 FQNEAQ come from the germline V gene (reference sequence). V gave up 4 bases and J gave up 8 bases, with 14 bases separating them. The CDR3 runs 14 residues. In nucleotides, the CDR3 is TGTGCCAGCAGCTACCGGGACGCGGTCGAAAAACTGTTTTTT. It codes for CASSYRDAVEKLFF.

This clonotype showed up just once. V is TRBV29-1 and J is TRBJ2-5; D is possibly TRBD1 (6 bases). V was cut by 4 bases and J by 9 bases, with 21 bases left in between. Germline lookup yields CDR1 SQVTM and CDR2 ANQGSEA. The CDR3 runs 14 residues. The CDR3 coding sequence is TGCAGCGTTGGCAAGCGACAGGCTCCGGGTCCCCAGTACTTC. This encodes CSVGKRQAPGPQYF.

J is TRBJ1-1 and V is TRBV20-1; the D is unclear. V lost 6 bases and J 8 bases, leaving 16 bases between the germline ends. The germline CDR1 and CDR2 sequences are DFQATT and SNEGSKA (reference sequence). This CDR3 contains 12 residues. DNA for the CDR3: TGCAGTGCGATGGAGCTAATGGCGGAAGCTTTCTTT. This codes for CSAMELMAEAFF.

The chain employs TRBV5-1 and TRBJ2-1; possibly TRBD1 or TRBD2 for D (6 bases each). V lost 3 bases to trimming and J lost 2 bases, with 15 bases between them. The CDR3 spans 16 residues. Germline CDR1 and CDR2: SGHRS and YFSETQ. Written as DNA, the CDR3 is TGCGCCAGCAGCTACGGGGGCTCCCGGGCCTACAATGAGCAGTTCTTC. Translating gives CASSYGGSRAYNEQFF.

This clonotype was observed a handful of times. The rearrangement uses TRBV7-9 and TRBJ2-5; D ambiguous. The better agreement between TRBJ2-1 and the DNA end casts doubt on the J call. This CDR3 comprises 12 residues. Per germline, CDR1 SEHNR and CDR2 FQNEAQ (reference sequence). For the CDR3, the DNA is TGTGCCAGCACCTCTGCAGGAAATGAGCAGTTCTTC. Its translation is CASTSAGNEQFF.

The rearrangement links TRBV7-2 to TRBJ1-1; 7 bases map to TRBD1. This CDR3 spans 16 amino acids. Unmatched junction bases numbered 6, after V lost 1 base and J lost 1 base. Per germline, CDR1 SGHTA and CDR2 FQGNSA. The CDR3 loop is CASSLGQGVWNTEAFF. CDR3 coding DNA: TGTGCCAGCAGCTTAGGGCAGGGGGTCTGGAACACTGAAGCTTTCTTT.

The count of this clonotype is one. The conserved phenylalanine or tryptophan normally closing the CDR3 is absent here, so this likely arose from a read error. This chain joins TRBV7-9 and TRBJ2-2; D is unresolved. CDR1 SEHNR and CDR2 FQNEAQ come from the germline V gene (reference sequence). V was trimmed by 10 bases and J by 3 bases, leaving 9 bases between them. The CDR3 has 12 residues. Here the CDR3 DNA reads TGTGCCACCCGTCCTTACACCGGGGAGCTGTTTTCT. Its protein product is CATRPYTGELFS.

This chain links TRBV20-1 with TRBJ2-3; 10 positions agree with TRBD2. The CDR3 covers 14 residues. J lost 2 bases, V lost 4 bases, and 3 bases had no gene match. In germline, CDR1 is DFQATT, CDR2 SNEGSKA (reference sequence). CDR3 region: CSATLAGDTDTQYF. The CDR3 nucleotides read TGCAGTGCTACCCTAGCGGGAGACACAGATACGCAGTATTTT.

This clonotype has only a few counts. One end of the junction varies from germline; a read error may be responsible. The chain links TRBV13 to TRBJ2-3, with 7 bases identical to TRBD1. This CDR3 region has 15 residues. Germline values: CDR1 PRHDT, CDR2 FYEKMQ (reference sequence). CDR3 sequence: CASTAGTEFTGTQYF. Here the CDR3 DNA reads TGTGCCAGCACGGCCGGGACAGAGTTCACAGGTACGCAGTATTTT.

The chain combines TRBV7-9 with TRBJ2-7, with D unclear. Germline V gene data show CDR1 as SEHNR and CDR2 as FQNEAQ (reference sequence). This CDR3 region has 14 residues. Trimming took 2 bases from V and 0 from J, leaving 8 bases between them. The CDR3 DNA reads as TGTGCCAGCAGCTTAACCATGAGCTCCTACGAGCAGTACTTC. Translation: CASSLTMSSYEQYF.

This clonotype showed up just a few times. This chain joins TRBV9 and TRBJ2-1; D is unresolved. This CDR3 is 15 amino acids long. Germline values: CDR1 SGDLS, CDR2 YYNGEE. The ends were cut back, 0 bases at V and 0 bases at J, with 7 bases in the middle. The CDR3 loop is CASSVGFISYNEQFF. The DNA of the CDR3 is TGTGCCAGCAGCGTAGGGTTTATCTCCTACAATGAGCAGTTCTTC.

V and J are TRBV11-2 and TRBJ2-5, with D possibly TRBD2 on 6 matching bases. With 5 bases removed from V and 2 bases from J, the gap between germline ends came to 18 bases. The CDR3 has 16 residues. Germline CDR1 and CDR2: SGHAT and FQNNGV. The CDR3, as DNA: TGTGCCAGCAGCGCCTGGCGGGGTGGGTCTCAAGAGACCCAGTACTTC. It yields the protein CASSAWRGGSQETQYF.

As for this clonotype: At one boundary the junction diverges from the germline segment, which might be a read error. The chain uses TRBV6-1 and TRBJ2-3; 7 nucleotides align to TRBD1. This CDR3 has 15 residues. In germline, CDR1 is MNHNS, CDR2 SASEGT. The chain's CDR3 is CASSEDVRGTDTQYF. The CDR3 DNA sequence: TGTGCCAGCAGTGAAGACGTCAGGGGGACAGACACGCAGTATTTT.

This clonotype came up a few times. The V gene is TRBV10-3, the J gene TRBJ2-7, with D unclear. V lost 3 bases, J lost 5 bases, and 23 bases lay in between. Germline V lookup: CDR1 ENHRY, CDR2 SYGVKD. The CDR3 contains 17 residues. CDR3 bases: TGTGCCATCAGTGACCCCAATATGGGGTCCCCGGGCAACGAGCAGTACTTC. Translating gives CAISDPNMGSPGNEQYF.

The rearrangement uses TRBV4-3 and TRBJ2-5, with 9 bases lining up with TRBD1. The DNA end is a closer match to TRBJ2-7, so the J assignment may be wrong. The CDR3 has 15 residues. Looked up from germline, CDR1 is LGHNA and CDR2 is YSLEER. The CDR3 is CASSQEDRGSGEQYF. CDR3 in DNA: TGCGCCAGCAGCCAAGAGGACAGGGGTTCAGGCGAGCAGTACTTC.

This clonotype was found a few times. The germline gene is not matched at one end of the junction; a read error may be the cause. The chain joins TRBV11-2 to TRBJ2-7, with D tentatively TRBD1 (5 bases). CDR1 is SGHAT, CDR2 FQNNGV, per germline. The CDR3 extends over 16 amino acids. The CDR3 DNA sequence: TGTGCCAGCAGCTCCAGGGTTCTTTATCCGTGTTGCGAGCAGCACTTC. Amino acids: CASSSRVLYPCCEQHF. Together with reference TRBV11-2 and TRBJ2-7, the CDR3 gives the full variable domain: EAGVAQSPRYKIIEKRQSVAFWCNPISGHATLYWYQQILGQGPKLLIQFQNNGVVDDSQLPKDRFSAERLKGVDSTLKIQPAKLEDSAVYLCASSSRVLYPCCEQHFGPGTRLTVT.

This sequence joins TRBV12-3 or TRBV12-4 and TRBJ2-7; no clear D gene. This CDR3 has 14 amino acids. V lost 3 bases to trimming and J lost 6 bases, with 15 bases between them. CDR3: CASSLVGAYFEQYF. Written as DNA, the CDR3 is TGTGCCAGCAGTTTGGTAGGCGCCTATTTCGAGCAGTACTTC.

V and J are TRBV20-1 and TRBJ1-2; a weak D match, TRBD1 (6 bases). Germline V lookup: CDR1 DFQATT, CDR2 SNEGSKA (reference sequence). This CDR3 is 13 amino acids long. Trimming removed 3 bases at V and 6 bases at J, with 14 bases between. The CDR3 nucleotides read TGCAGTGCTAGCAGGGGAGGATCTGATGGCTACACCTTC. It encodes CSASRGGSDGYTF.

This clonotype appeared a few times. V is TRBV7-9 and J is TRBJ2-1; TRBD2 aligns across 11 bases. The germline CDR1 and CDR2 sequences are SEHNR and FQNEAQ (reference sequence). CDR3 size: 17 residues. With 2 bases clipped from V and 5 bases from J, the junction kept 8 bases outside the gene matches. Here the CDR3 reads CASSLTGLAGGHNEQFF. The CDR3 bases are TGTGCCAGCAGCTTAACCGGCCTAGCGGGAGGCCACAATGAGCAGTTCTTC.

The rearrangement uses TRBV28 and TRBJ2-7; 7 bases line up with TRBD1. Germline V CDR1 and CDR2: MDHEN, SYDVKM. V trimming: 6 bases; J trimming: 4 bases; junction bases outside the gene matches: 6. The CDR3 is made up of 13 amino acids. The CDR3 nucleotides read TGTGCCAGCAGCGAACAGGGGTTGTACGAGCAGTACTTC. It is translated as CASSEQGLYEQYF.

The rearrangement uses TRBV12-3 or TRBV12-4 and TRBJ2-7; D not resolved. The assigned J gene may be wrong: the sequence end matches TRBJ2-1 better. The CDR3 covers 13 residues. The CDR3: CASSLAGFGEQFF. CDR3 coding DNA: TGTGCCAGCAGTTTAGCAGGTTTTGGTGAGCAGTTCTTC.

The rearrangement links TRBV2 to TRBJ2-1; 12 bases match TRBD1. Germline CDR1 is SNHLY and CDR2 is FYNNEI. This CDR3 contains 15 residues. The junction had 10 bases not matched to a gene; V was cut back by 8 bases and J by 8 bases. The CDR3 sequence: CASPPGQGAVDEQFF. DNA for the CDR3: TGTGCCAGCCCCCCGGGACAGGGGGCCGTTGATGAGCAGTTCTTC. Together with reference TRBV2 and TRBJ2-1, the CDR3 gives the full variable domain: EPEVTQTPSHQVTQMGQEVILRCVPISNHLYFYWYRQILGQKVEFLVSFYNNEISEKSEIFDDQFSVERPDGSNFTLKIRSTKLEDSAMYFCASPPGQGAVDEQFFGPGTRLTVL.

This rearrangement joins TRBV4-1 to TRBJ2-3; unclear D gene. The germline V and J ends were trimmed by 1 base and 5 bases, with 1 base remaining between them. Germline V lookup: CDR1 MGHRA, CDR2 YSYEKL. There are 11 residues in the CDR3. In DNA form, the CDR3 reads TGCGCCAGCAGCCAAGTAGATACGCAGTATTTT. Residues: CASSQVDTQYF.

This chain connects TRBV7-2 to TRBJ2-7; D uncertain. The CDR3 spans 14 residues. The ends were cut back, 2 bases at V and 2 bases at J, with 10 bases in the middle. Germline-derived CDR1 and CDR2 are SGHTA and FQGNSA. The CDR3 loop is CASSLRRRTYEQYF. The CDR3 nucleotides read TGTGCCAGCAGCTTACGGCGGCGAACCTACGAGCAGTACTTC.

This clonotype was detected only a few times. The chain joins TRBV12-3 or TRBV12-4 to TRBJ2-5; 7 nucleotides match TRBD1. The DNA end is more similar to TRBJ2-7, so the J call may be wrong. The CDR3 loop spans 13 amino acids. The CDR3 nucleotides read TGTGCCAGCGTGGGGCAGGGGGCCTACGAGCAGTACTTC. The encoded protein is CASVGQGAYEQYF.

As regards this clonotype: The junction departs from germline at one end; a sequencing error may be responsible. The rearrangement joins TRBV7-8 to TRBJ2-3, with 7 bases aligning to TRBD1. The CDR3 is 15 amino acids. Germline lookup yields CDR1 SGHVS and CDR2 FQNEAQ. The CDR3 bases are TGTGCCAGCAGCTTGGGGGACAGAAACACAGGTACGCAGTATTTT. This encodes CASSLGDRNTGTQYF.